These 9 T cell receptor beta chains came from one sample sequenced in a study of blood T cells in healthy people across ages. PCR was performed a second time for about 6 to 11 cycles using a sample-barcoded 5' primer and a J-beta primer mix. MiXCR was run by TCRdb on the 5' RACE reads, yielding one entry per CDR3 protein. The table includes under 800,000 distinct CDR3 sequences, roughly 43% detected once. The sample consisted of blood. Every receptor here comes from a woman aged 55-70 years in good health.

This clonotype was counted only a few times. The J gene is TRBJ1-1, the V gene TRBV7-2; 7 bases match TRBD1. V shed 7 bases, J shed 0 bases, and the junction held 2 bases outside the gene matches. From germline, CDR1 is SGHTA and CDR2 FQGNSA. The CDR3 has 13 residues. The CDR3 reads CASNTGVNTEAFF. CDR3 sequence (DNA): TGTGCCAGCAACACAGGGGTGAACACTGAAGCTTTCTTT.

The rearrangement links TRBV20-1 to TRBJ2-7; D gene uncertain. This CDR3 comprises 12 residues. Germline V CDR1 and CDR2: DFQATT, SNEGSKA (reference sequence). V lost 3 bases, J lost 0 bases, and 6 bases lay in between. Written as DNA, the CDR3 is TGCAGTGCTAGGAGGTACTCCTACGAGCAGTACTTC. It translates to CSARRYSYEQYF.

This rearrangement joins TRBV7-9 to TRBJ2-3; unclear D gene. Between the trimmed V and J ends, which lost 7 bases and 6 bases, there was a span of 8 bases. Germline lookup yields CDR1 SEHNR and CDR2 FQNEAQ (reference sequence). CDR3 length: 11 residues. DNA for the CDR3: TGTGCCAGCATCGTCACGGATACGCAGTATTTT. The encoded protein is CASIVTDTQYF.

The chain is built from TRBV6-8 and TRBJ1-1; D is undetermined. CDR1 and CDR2 (germline): MNHGY, SAAAGT. The CDR3 is 12 amino acids. V lost 0 bases, J lost 11 bases, and 10 bases lay in between. CDR3 protein: CASSYSRVLAFF. DNA for the CDR3: TGTGCCAGCAGTTACTCGCGAGTGCTTGCTTTCTTT.

With regard to this clonotype: With a much larger clone just one base away, this may be a read error. This sequence joins TRBV7-2 and TRBJ2-3, with 8 positions matching TRBD2. The germline CDR1 and CDR2 sequences are SGHTA and FQGNSA. Germline trimming cut 11 bases from V and 2 bases from J; bases unmatched to any gene: 15. This CDR3 spans 16 amino acids. This CDR3 is CAGTDLRGGFTDTQYF. Written as DNA, the CDR3 is TGTGCCGGCACCGATCTTCGCGGGGGGTTCACAGATACGCAGTATTTT.

This chain joins TRBV23-1 and TRBJ2-7, with 7 bases identical to TRBD1. TRBV23-1 is flagged as an ORF with uncertain function. After removal of 6 bases from V and 3 bases from J, the junction contained 11 bases not matched to a gene. The CDR3 is 15 residues long. The CDR3 sequence: CASSPGTAIIYEQYF. The CDR3 DNA follows: TGCGCCAGCAGCCCCGGGACAGCGATAATCTACGAGCAGTACTTC.

This sequence joins TRBV7-7 and TRBJ2-1, with D possibly TRBD2 on 7 matching bases. The V gene's germline CDR1 is SSHAT and CDR2 FNYEAQ (reference sequence). The germline V and J ends were trimmed by 3 bases and 9 bases, with 21 bases remaining between them. This CDR3 is built from 16 residues. CDR3 protein: CASSLGGGRDIGEQFF. Here the CDR3 DNA reads TGTGCCAGCAGCTTGGGAGGGGGTCGGGACATAGGTGAGCAGTTCTTC.

Only a few counts were recorded for this clonotype. This rearrangement joins TRBV6-6 to TRBJ2-1, with 8 positions matching TRBD1. After removal of 6 bases from V and 1 base from J, the junction contained 5 bases not matched to a gene. Germline values: CDR1 MNHNY, CDR2 SVGAGI (reference sequence). The CDR3 totals 15 residues. The CDR3 here is CASRTGTGSYNEQFF. The CDR3 DNA reads as TGTGCCAGCAGGACCGGGACAGGTTCCTACAATGAGCAGTTCTTC.

The V and J genes are TRBV7-8 and TRBJ1-3, with 8 bases that match TRBD1. Germline values: CDR1 SGHVS, CDR2 FQNEAQ. This CDR3 is 15 amino acids long. The trim removed 1 base at V and 7 bases at J, leaving 6 bases unmatched. CDR3 coding DNA: TGTGCCAGCAGCTTAGGGACAGGGACTTTGAACACCATATATTTT. Translating it yields CASSLGTGTLNTIYF. Full variable domain (outside the CDR3, taken from reference TRBV7-8 and TRBJ1-3): GAGVSQSPRYKVAKRGQDVALRCDPISGHVSLFWYQQALGQGPEFLTYFQNEAQLDKSGLPSDRFFAERPEGSVSTLKIQRTQQEDSAVYLCASSLGTGTLNTIYFGEGSWLTVV.